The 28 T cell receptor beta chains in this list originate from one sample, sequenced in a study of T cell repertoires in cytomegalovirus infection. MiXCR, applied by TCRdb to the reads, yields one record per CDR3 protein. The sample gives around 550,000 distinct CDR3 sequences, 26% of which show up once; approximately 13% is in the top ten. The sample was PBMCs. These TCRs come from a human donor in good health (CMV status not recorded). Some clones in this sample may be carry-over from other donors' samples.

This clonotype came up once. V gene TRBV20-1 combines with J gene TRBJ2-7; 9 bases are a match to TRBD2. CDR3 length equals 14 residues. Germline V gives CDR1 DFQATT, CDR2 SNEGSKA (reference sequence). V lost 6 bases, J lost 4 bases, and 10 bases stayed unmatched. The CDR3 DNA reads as TGCAGTGCCCAAGGTAGCGGGAGCCTTTACGAGCAGTACGTC. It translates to CSAQGSGSLYEQYV.

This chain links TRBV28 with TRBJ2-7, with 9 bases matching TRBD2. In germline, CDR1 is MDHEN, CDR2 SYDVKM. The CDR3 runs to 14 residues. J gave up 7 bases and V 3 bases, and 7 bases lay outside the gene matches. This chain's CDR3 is CASSFGSGSGEQYF. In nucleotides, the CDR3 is TGTGCCAGCAGTTTTGGTAGCGGGAGCGGAGAGCAGTACTTC. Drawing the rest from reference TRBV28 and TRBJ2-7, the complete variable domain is DVKVTQSSRYLVKRTGEKVFLECVQDMDHENMFWYRQDPGLGLRLIYFSYDVKMKEKGDIPEGYSVSREKKERFSLILESASTNQTSMYLCASSFGSGSGEQYFGPGTRLTVT.

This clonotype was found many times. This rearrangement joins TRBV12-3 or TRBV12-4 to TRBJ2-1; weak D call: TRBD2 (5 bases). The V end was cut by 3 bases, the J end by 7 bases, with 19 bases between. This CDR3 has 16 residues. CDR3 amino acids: CASSFKRRSPGNEQFF. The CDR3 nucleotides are TGTGCCAGCAGTTTTAAGCGGCGGTCCCCGGGGAATGAGCAGTTCTTC.

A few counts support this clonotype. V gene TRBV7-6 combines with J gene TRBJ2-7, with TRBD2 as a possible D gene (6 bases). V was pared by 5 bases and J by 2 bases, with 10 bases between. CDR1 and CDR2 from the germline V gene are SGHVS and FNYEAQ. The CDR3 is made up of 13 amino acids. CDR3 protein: CASSAGGTYEQYV. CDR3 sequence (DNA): TGTGCCAGCAGCGCCGGAGGGACCTACGAGCAGTACGTC.

The CDR3, as DNA: TGTGCCAGCAGCTTAGAATCGGACAATCAGCCCCAGCATTTT. This encodes CASSLESDNQPQHF. The J gene is TRBJ1-5, the V gene TRBV7-9; D remains ambiguous. Trimming removed 1 base from V and 3 bases from J, with 7 bases in between. The V gene's germline CDR1 is SEHNR and CDR2 FQNEAQ (reference sequence). This CDR3 has 14 amino acids.

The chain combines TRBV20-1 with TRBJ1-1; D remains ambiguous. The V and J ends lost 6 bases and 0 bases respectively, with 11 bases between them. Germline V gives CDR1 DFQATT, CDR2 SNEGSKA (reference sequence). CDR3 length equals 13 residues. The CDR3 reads CSARTDLNTEAFF. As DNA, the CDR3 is TGCAGTGCAAGGACCGACTTGAACACTGAAGCTTTCTTT.

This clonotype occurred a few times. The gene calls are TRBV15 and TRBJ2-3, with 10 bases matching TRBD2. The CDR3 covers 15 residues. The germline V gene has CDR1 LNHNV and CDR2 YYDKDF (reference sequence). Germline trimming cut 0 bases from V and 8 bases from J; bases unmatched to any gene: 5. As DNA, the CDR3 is TGTGCCACCAGCAGAGATACAGCGGGGGGGGCTACGCAGTATTTT. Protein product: CATSRDTAGGATQYF.

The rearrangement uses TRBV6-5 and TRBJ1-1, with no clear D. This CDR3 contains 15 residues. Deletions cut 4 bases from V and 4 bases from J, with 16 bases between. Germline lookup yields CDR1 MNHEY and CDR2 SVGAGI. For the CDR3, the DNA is TGTGCCAGCAGTTCTCGGAGGGCGCTCGCCACTGAAGCTTTCTTT. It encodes CASSSRRALATEAFF.

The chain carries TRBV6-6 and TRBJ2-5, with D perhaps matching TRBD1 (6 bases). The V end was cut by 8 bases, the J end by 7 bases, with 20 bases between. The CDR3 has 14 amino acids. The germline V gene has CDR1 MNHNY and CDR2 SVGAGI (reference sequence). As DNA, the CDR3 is TGTGCCAGCGGGTACAGGGACGGATTTGGGACCCAGTACTTC. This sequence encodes CASGYRDGFGTQYF.

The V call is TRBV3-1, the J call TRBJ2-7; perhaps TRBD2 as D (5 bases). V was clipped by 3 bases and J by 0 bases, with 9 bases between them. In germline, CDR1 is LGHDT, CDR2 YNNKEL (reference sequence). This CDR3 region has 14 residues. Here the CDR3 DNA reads TGTGCCAGCAGCCATTCGGGGAGCTCCTACGAGCAGTACTTC. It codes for CASSHSGSSYEQYF.

CDR3 coding DNA: TGCGCCAGCAGCCAAGTAGCGGGAGTAGGAGAGACCCAGTACTTC. This encodes CASSQVAGVGETQYF. The V gene is TRBV4-3, the J gene TRBJ2-5, with 9 nucleotides matching TRBD2. The V gene's germline CDR1 is LGHNA and CDR2 YSLEER. Germline trimming cut 1 base from V and 4 bases from J; bases unmatched to any gene: 4. CDR3 length equals 15 residues.

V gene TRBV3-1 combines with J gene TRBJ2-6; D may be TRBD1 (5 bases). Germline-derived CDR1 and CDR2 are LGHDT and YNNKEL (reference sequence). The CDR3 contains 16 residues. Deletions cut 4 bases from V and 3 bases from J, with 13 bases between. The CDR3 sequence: CASSRSRDGGANVLTF. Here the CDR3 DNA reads TGTGCCAGCAGCCGGAGCAGGGATGGTGGGGCCAACGTCCTGACTTTC. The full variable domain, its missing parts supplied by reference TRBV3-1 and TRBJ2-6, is DTAVSQTPKYLVTQMGNDKSIKCEQNLGHDTMYWYKQDSKKFLKIMFSYNNKELIINETVPNRFSPKSPDKAHLNLHINSLELGDSAVYFCASSRSRDGGANVLTFGAGSRLTVL.

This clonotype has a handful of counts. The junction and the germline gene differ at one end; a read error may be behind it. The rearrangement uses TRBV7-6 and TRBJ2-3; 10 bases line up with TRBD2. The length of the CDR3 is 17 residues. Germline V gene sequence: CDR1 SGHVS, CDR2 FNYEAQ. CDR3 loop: CASSLATSGRGADTQYF. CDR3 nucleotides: TGTGCTAGCAGCTTGGCGACTAGCGGGCGGGGCGCAGATACGCAGTATTTT. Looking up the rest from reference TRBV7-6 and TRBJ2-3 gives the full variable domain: GAGVSQSPRYKVTKRGQDVALRCDPISGHVSLYWYRQALGQGPEFLTYFNYEAQQDKSGLPNDRFSAERPEGSISTLTIQRTEQRDSAMYRCASSLATSGRGADTQYFGPGTRLTVL.

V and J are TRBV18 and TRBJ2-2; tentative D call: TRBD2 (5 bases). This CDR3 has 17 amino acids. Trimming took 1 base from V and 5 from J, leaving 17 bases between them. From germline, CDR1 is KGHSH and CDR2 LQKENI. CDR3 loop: CASSPLIEGMRTGELFF. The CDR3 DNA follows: TGTGCCAGCTCACCACTTATAGAGGGTATGAGGACCGGGGAGCTGTTTTTT.

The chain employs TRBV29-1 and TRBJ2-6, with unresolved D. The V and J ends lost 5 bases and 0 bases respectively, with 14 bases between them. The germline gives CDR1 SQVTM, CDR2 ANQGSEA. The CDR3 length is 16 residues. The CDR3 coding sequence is TGCAGCGTTCCATCTTTCCCGAACTCTGGGGCCAACGTCCTGACTTTC. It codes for CSVPSFPNSGANVLTF.

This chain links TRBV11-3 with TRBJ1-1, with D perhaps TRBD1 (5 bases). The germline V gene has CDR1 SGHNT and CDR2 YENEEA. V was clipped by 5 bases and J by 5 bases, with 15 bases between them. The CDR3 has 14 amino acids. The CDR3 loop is CASSVGRGNTEAFF. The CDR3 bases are TGTGCCAGCAGCGTCGGAAGGGGAAATACTGAAGCTTTCTTT.

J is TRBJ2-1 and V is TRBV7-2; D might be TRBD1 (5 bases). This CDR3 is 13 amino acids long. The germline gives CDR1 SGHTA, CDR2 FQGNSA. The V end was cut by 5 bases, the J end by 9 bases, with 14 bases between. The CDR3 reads CASSTGAPREQFF. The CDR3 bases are TGTGCCAGCAGCACAGGAGCCCCCCGTGAGCAGTTCTTC.

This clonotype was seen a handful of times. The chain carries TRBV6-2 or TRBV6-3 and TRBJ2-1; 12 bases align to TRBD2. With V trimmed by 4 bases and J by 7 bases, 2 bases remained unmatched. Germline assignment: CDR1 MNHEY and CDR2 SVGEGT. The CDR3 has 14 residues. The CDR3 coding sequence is TGTGCCAGCAGTTCGACTAGCGGGGGAAATGAGCAGTTCTTC. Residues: CASSSTSGGNEQFF.

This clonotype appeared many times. The CDR3 DNA reads TGTGCCAGCAGTGATAGGACCAGCAATCAGCCCCAGCATTTT. This translates into CASSDRTSNQPQHF. The chain links TRBV2 to TRBJ1-5; D unclear. V was clipped by 3 bases and J by 1 base, with 7 bases between them. Germline-derived CDR1 and CDR2 are SNHLY and FYNNEI. This CDR3 has 14 amino acids.

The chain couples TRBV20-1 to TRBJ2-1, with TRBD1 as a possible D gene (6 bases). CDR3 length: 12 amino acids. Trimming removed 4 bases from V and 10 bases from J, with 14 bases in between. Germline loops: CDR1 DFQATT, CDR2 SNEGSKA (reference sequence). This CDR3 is CSATPGASEQFF. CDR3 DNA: TGCAGTGCTACCCCAGGGGCTAGCGAGCAGTTCTTC.

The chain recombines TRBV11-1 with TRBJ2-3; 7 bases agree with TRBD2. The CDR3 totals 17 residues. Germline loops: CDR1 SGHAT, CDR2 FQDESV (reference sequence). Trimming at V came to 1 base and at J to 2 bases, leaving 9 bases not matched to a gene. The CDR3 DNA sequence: TGTGCCAGCAGCTTAGGCTTAGCGGGTCTGGCCACAGATACGCAGTATTTT. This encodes CASSLGLAGLATDTQYF.

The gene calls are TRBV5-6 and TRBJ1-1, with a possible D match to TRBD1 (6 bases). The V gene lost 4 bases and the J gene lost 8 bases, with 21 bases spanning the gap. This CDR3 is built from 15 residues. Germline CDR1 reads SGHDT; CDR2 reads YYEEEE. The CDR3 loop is CASSVLGLGGREAFF. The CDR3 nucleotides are TGTGCCAGCAGCGTTCTTGGGTTGGGGGGCCGCGAAGCTTTCTTT.

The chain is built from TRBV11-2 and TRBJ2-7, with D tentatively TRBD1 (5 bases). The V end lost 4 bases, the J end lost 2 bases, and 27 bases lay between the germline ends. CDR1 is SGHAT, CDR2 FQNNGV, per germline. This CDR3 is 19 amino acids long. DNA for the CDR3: TGTGCCAGCAGCTCATCTGGCATCGGATTGGGGCCTCGACCCTACGAGCAGTACGTC. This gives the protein CASSSSGIGLGPRPYEQYV.

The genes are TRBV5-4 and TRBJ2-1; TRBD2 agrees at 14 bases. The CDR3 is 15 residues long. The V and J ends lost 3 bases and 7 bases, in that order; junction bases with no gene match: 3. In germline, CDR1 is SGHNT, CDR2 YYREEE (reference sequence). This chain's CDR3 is CASSYGTSGSNEQFF. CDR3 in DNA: TGTGCCAGCAGCTACGGGACTAGCGGGAGTAATGAGCAGTTCTTC.

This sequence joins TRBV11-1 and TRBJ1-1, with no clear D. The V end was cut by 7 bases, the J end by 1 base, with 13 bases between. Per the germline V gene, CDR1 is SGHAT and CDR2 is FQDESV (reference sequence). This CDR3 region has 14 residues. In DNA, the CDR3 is TGTGCCAGCATCAACCCTGACAAGAACACTGAAGCTTTCTTT. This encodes CASINPDKNTEAFF.

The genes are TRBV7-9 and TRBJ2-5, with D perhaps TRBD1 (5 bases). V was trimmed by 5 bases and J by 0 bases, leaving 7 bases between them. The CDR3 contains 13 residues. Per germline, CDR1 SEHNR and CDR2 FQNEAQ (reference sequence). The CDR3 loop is CASSPTDQETQYF. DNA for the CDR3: TGTGCCAGCAGCCCGACAGACCAAGAGACCCAGTACTTC.

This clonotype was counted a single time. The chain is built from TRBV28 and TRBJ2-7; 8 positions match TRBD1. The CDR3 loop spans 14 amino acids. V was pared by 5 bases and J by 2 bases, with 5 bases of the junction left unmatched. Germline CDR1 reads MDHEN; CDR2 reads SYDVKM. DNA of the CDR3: TGTGCCAGCAGTGACCCGGGACAGGCCTACGAGCAGTACGTC. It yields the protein CASSDPGQAYEQYV.

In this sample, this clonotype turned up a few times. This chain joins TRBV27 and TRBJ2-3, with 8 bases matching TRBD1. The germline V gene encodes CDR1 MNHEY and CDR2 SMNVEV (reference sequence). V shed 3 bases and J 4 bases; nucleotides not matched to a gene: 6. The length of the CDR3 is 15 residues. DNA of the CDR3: TGTGCCAGCAGTTTCGCGGGGACAGGATCAGATACGCAGTATTTT. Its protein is CASSFAGTGSDTQYF.